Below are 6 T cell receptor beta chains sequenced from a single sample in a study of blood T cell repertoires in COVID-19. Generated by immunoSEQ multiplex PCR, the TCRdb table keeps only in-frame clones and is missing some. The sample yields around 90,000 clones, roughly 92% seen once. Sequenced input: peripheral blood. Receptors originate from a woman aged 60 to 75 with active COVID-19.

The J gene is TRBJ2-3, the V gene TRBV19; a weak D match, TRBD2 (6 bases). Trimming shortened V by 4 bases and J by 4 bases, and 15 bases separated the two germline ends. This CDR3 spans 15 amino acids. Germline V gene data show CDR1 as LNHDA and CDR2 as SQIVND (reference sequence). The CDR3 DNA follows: TGTGCCAGTAGTACGACTAGGAGGAGTGCAGATACGCAGTATTTT. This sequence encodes CASSTTRRSADTQYF.

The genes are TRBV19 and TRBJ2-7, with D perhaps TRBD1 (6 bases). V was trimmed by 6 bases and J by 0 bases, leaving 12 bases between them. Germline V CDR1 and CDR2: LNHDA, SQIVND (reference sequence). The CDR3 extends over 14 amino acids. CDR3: CASSEWDNSYEQYF. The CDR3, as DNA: TGTGCCAGTAGCGAGTGGGACAACTCCTACGAGCAGTACTTC.

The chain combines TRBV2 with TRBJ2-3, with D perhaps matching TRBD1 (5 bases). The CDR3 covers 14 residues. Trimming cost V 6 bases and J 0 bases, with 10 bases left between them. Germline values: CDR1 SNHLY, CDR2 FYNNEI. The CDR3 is CASRGSGSTDTQYF. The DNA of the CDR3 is TGTGCCAGCAGAGGTTCAGGGAGCACAGATACGCAGTATTTT.

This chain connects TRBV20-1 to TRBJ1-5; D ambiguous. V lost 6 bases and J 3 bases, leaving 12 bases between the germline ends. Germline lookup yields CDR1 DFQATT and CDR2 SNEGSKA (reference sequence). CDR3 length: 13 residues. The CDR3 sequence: CSASLGVNQPQHF. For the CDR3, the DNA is TGCAGTGCCAGTCTAGGCGTCAATCAGCCCCAGCATTTT.

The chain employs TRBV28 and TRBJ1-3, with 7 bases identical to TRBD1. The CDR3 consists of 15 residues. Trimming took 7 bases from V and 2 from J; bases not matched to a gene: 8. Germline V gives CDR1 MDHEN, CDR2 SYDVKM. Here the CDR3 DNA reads TGTGCCAGCACCACAGCAGGGGGGACTGGAAACACCATATATTTT. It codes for CASTTAGGTGNTIYF.

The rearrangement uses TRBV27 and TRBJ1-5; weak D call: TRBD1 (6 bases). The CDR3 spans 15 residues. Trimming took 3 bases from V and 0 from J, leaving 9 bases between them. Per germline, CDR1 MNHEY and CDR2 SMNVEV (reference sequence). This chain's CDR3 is CASSLNRDSNQPQHF. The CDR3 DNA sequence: TGTGCCAGCAGTTTGAACAGGGATAGCAATCAGCCCCAGCATTTT.